This T cell receptor beta chain was sequenced for a study of vaccination and CD4 T cells after COVID-19. The overall study: Sampling that followed vaccination took place a median approximately 72 days after dose two, within a range of 14 to 241.

CDR3 length equals 17 residues. Germline V CDR1 and CDR2: KGHSH, LQKENI. The ends were cut back, 2 bases at V and 10 bases at J, with 21 bases in the middle. This clonotype is large (0.1 to 1%) within its sample. Its cognate antigen is unknown. Time point given: late sampling 161 to 241 days after vaccination in three convalescent patients. Treatment: approximately 9-day PBMC culture with coronavirus spike peptide pools or control peptides (ViraFEST assay). Sequencing of the DNA from cultured CD4+ T cells was carried out with the Oncomine TCR Beta short-read assay. TCRdb analysed the PCR reads with MiXCR anew, one entry per CDR3 protein. The sample comprises around 18,000 distinct CDR3 sequences, about 45% of which are singletons, and 17% rests with the top ten.

The source of this sequence is a human donor who had recovered from COVID-19. Sequenced here: CD4+ T cells from blood, cultured in vitro, sampled about 7 months after SARS-CoV-2 vaccination. The J gene is TRBJ1-6, the V gene TRBV18, with D possibly TRBD1 on 5 matching bases. The CDR3 bases are TGTGCCAGCTCACCAAGGAGTTTGGGGACGTCGGGCTCACCCCTCCACTTT. Its protein product is CASSPRSLGTSGSPLHF.